This is a list of T cell receptor beta chains from one sample in a study of cytomegalovirus exposure and HLA in healthy donors. The table came from immunoSEQ multiplex PCR; TCRdb's copy has only in-frame clones and leaves some out. This table lists 74,000 or so clones. The specimen sequenced was PBMCs. These receptor sequences come from a woman aged 60 to 75 in good health and CMV-seronegative. CDR3s include the opening cysteine and the closing phenylalanine or tryptophan. The order of the fields is V gene, D gene, J gene, CDR3 protein, CDR3 DNA. The D gene is left open where the match is weak.

TRBV9	NA	TRBJ2-1	CASSLARTAYNEQFF	TGTGCCAGCAGCTTAGCTAGGACAGCCTACAATGAGCAGTTCTTC
TRBV7-9	TRBD2	TRBJ2-5	CASSPRLAGTETQYF	TGTGCCAGCAGTCCAAGACTAGCGGGGACTGAGACCCAGTACTTC
TRBV28	NA	TRBJ2-7	CASSPPDRYYEQYF	TGTGCCAGCAGTCCACCGGACAGATACTACGAGCAGTACTTC
TRBV2	TRBD1	TRBJ2-5	CASSKQGTFQETQYF	TGTGCCAGCAGTAAACAGGGGACCTTTCAAGAGACCCAGTACTTC
TRBV23-1	TRBD1	TRBJ2-7	CADPLQGQGAGRVDYEQYF	TGCGCCGACCCACTCCAGGGACAGGGGGCTGGACGGGTCGACTACGAGCAGTACTTC
TRBV7-2	TRBD2	TRBJ2-1	CASSFFGTSGVGFF	TGTGCCAGCAGCTTTTTCGGGACTAGCGGGGTGGGGTTCTTC
TRBV6-1	NA	TRBJ2-5	CASGSPQQVQETQYF	TGTGCCAGCGGGTCCCCTCAACAGGTCCAAGAGACCCAGTACTTC
TRBV2	TRBD1	TRBJ1-5	CASSIGQGQAPNQPQHF	TGTGCCAGCAGTATTGGACAGGGGCAAGCCCCCAATCAGCCCCAGCATTTT
TRBV5-5	TRBD1	TRBJ1-1	CASSLEPGGRTEAFF	TGTGCCAGCAGCTTAGAGCCAGGGGGTCGTACTGAAGCTTTCTTT
TRBV5-1	NA	TRBJ1-3	CASSSRGGAIGNTIYF	TGCGCCAGCAGCTCCCGAGGGGGGGCAATAGGAAACACCATATATTTT
TRBV4-3	TRBD2	TRBJ2-1	CASSQPGLEEQFF	TGCGCCAGCAGCCAGCCCGGACTAGAGGAGCAGTTCTTC
TRBV9	NA	TRBJ2-7	CASSVLTGPYEQYF	TGTGCCAGCAGCGTCCTGACAGGACCCTACGAGCAGTACTTC
TRBV2	NA	TRBJ2-7	CASSDPRGPYEQYF	TGTGCCAGCAGTGACCCCAGGGGCCCCTACGAGCAGTACTTC
TRBV19	TRBD2	TRBJ2-1	CASTSKGRTSGYNEQFF	TGTGCCAGTACCTCAAAAGGGCGGACTAGCGGATACAATGAGCAGTTCTTC
TRBV7-9	TRBD1	TRBJ1-2	CASSPTRDRENYGYTF	TGTGCCAGCAGCCCCACCCGGGACAGGGAGAACTATGGCTACACCTTC
TRBV6-5	TRBD1	TRBJ1-2	CASRPGHRGLGGYTF	TGTGCCAGCAGACCGGGGCACAGGGGATTGGGTGGCTACACCTTC
TRBV27	TRBD1	TRBJ1-6	CASSFNRGQIYNSPLHF	TGTGCCAGCAGTTTTAACAGGGGGCAAATCTATAATTCACCCCTCCACTTT
TRBV6-1	NA	TRBJ2-7	CASSEMGLVSSYEQYF	TGTGCCAGCAGTGAAATGGGGCTTGTGAGCTCCTACGAGCAGTACTTC
TRBV27	TRBD1	TRBJ1-2	CASRPDRGGYTF	TGTGCCAGCAGACCGGACAGGGGTGGCTACACCTTC
TRBV19	NA	TRBJ1-2	CARNWGYTF	TGTGCCCGAAACTGGGGCTACACCTTC
TRBV5-1	NA	TRBJ1-2	CASSLENSYGYTF	TGCGCCAGCAGCTTGGAAAACAGCTATGGCTACACCTTC
TRBV7-9	TRBD2	TRBJ2-3	CASSLAAGTTLLTDTQYF	TGTGCCAGCAGCTTAGCGGCGGGGACTACCTTACTCACAGATACGCAGTATTTT